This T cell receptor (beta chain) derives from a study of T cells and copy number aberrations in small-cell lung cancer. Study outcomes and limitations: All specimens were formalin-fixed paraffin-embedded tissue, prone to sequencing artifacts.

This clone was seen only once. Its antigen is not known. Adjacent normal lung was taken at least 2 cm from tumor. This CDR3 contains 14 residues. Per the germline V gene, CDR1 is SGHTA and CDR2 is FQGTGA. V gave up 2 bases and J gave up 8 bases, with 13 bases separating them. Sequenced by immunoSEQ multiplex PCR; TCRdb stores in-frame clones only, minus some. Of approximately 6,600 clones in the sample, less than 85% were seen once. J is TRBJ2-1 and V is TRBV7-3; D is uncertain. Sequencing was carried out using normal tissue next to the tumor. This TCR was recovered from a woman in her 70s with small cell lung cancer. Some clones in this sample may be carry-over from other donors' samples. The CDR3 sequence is CASSLRFQIDEQFF. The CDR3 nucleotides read TGTGCCAGCAGCTTACGGTTCCAGATCGATGAGCAGTTCTTC. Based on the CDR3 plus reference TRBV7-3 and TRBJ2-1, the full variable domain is GAGVSQTPSNKVTEKGKYVELRCDPISGHTALYWYRQSLGQGPEFLIYFQGTGAADDSGLPNDRFFAVRPEGSVSTLKIQRTERGDSAVYLCASSLRFQIDEQFFGPGTRLTVL.